This note documents a single T cell receptor beta chain sequence. The sample comes from a study of blood T cell repertoires in COVID-19. Study in general: Both acute and convalescent COVID-19 samples were obtained from the United States, Italy and Spain. The cDNA or gDNA used as material had been derived from T cells, B-cell-depleted T cells, or PBMCs.

Germline V gene data show CDR1 as SGDLS and CDR2 as YYNGEE. Trimming removed 4 bases at V and 6 bases at J, with 26 bases between. The CDR3 sequence is 18 residues long. Authors' analysis steps: How many nucleated cells were present was estimated from reference gene primer amplification. Assay used: immunoSEQ multiplex PCR; TCRdb lists only in-frame clones, some missing. D and trimming were read from the DNA, whereas the V and J calls and clone size are those reported in that table. In the table there are 95,000 to 150,000 clones, more than 70% of which are singletons. This sequence was found in a human donor in a cohort sampled during active COVID-19. The sample taken for sequencing was peripheral blood. The chain carries TRBV9 and TRBJ2-4; a weak D match, TRBD1 (6 bases). The CDR3, as DNA: TGTGCCAGCAGCTCTAGCAGTAGGGGGAAGAGACTTTTAAACATTCAGTACTTC. It encodes CASSSSSRGKRLLNIQYF. Filled out from reference TRBV9 and TRBJ2-4, the complete variable domain reads DSGVTQTPKHLITATGQRVTLRCSPRSGDLSVYWYQQSLDQGLQFLIQYYNGEERAKGNILERFSAQQFPDLHSELNLSSLELGDSALYFCASSSSSRGKRLLNIQYFGAGTRLSVL.